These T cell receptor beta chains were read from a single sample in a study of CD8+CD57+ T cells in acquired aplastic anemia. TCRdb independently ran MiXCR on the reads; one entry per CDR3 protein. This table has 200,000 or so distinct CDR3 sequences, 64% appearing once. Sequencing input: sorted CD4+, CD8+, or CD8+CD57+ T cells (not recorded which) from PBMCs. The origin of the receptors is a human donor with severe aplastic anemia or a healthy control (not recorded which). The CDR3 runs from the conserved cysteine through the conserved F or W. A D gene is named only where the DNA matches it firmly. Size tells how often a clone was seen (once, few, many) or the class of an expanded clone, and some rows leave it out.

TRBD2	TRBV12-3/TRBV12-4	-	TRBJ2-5	CASRPLAGGSYNETQYF	TGTGCCAGCAGACCGCTAGCGGGGGGCTCCTACAATGAGACCCAGTACTTC
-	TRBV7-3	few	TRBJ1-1	CASSLNRGEEAFF	TGTGCCAGCAGCTTAAATCGTGGGGAAGAAGCTTTCTTT
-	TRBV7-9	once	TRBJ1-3	CASSLQLGNTIYF	TGTGCCAGCAGCTTACAGCTAGGAAACACCATATATTTT
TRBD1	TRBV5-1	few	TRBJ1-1	CASSIQSPGTGVNTEAFF	TGCGCCAGCAGCATACAAAGTCCCGGGACAGGGGTGAACACTGAAGCTTTCTTT
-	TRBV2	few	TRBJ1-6	CASSQRVRNNSPLHF	TGTGCCAGCAGCCAAAGGGTCCGTAATAATTCACCCCTCCACTTT
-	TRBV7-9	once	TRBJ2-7	CASSPISSGTYEQYF	TGTGCCAGCAGCCCGATAAGTAGCGGCACCTACGAGCAGTACTTC
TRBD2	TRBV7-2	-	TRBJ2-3	CASSPGLAGGPDTQYF	TGTGCCAGCAGCCCGGGACTAGCGGGGGGGCCAGATACGCAGTATTTT
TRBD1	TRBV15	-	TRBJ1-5	CATSRRTGVNQPQHF	TGTGCCACCAGCAGACGGACAGGGGTCAATCAGCCCCAGCATTTT
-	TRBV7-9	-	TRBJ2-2	CASSRPRDTGELFF	TGTGCCAGCAGCCGCCCAAGGGACACCGGGGAGCTGTTTTTT
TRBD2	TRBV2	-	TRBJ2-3	CASSAQRGDTDTQYF	TGTGCCAGCAGTGCCCAGCGGGGGGACACAGATACGCAGTATTTT
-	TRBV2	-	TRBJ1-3	CASSPTGSEVNTIYF	TGTGCCAGCAGTCCTACAGGTTCGGAAGTAAACACCATATATTTT
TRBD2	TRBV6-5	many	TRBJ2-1	CASNLRGSVNEQFF	TGTGCCAGCAATTTGCGGGGGTCCGTCAATGAGCAGTTCTTC
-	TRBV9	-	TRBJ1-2	CASSVGYYGYTF	TGTGCCAGCAGCGTTGGGTACTACGGCTACACCTTC
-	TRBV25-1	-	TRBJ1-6	CASSEGGARIHF	TGTGCCAGCAGTGAGGGTGGAGCAAGGATCCACTTT
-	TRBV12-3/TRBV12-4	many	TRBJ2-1	CASTPHPLVGEQFF	TGTGCCAGCACCCCCCACCCCCTCGTCGGGGAGCAGTTCTTC
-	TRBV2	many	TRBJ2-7	CASSDTGIYEQYF	TGTGCCAGCAGTGACACAGGTATTTACGAGCAGTACTTC
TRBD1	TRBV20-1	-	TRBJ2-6	CSARDSSGANVLTF	TGCAGTGCCAGGGACAGCTCTGGGGCCAACGTCCTGACTTTC
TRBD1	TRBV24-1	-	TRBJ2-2	CATSLQGPDSKMGELFF	TGTGCCACCAGCTTACAGGGGCCCGATTCCAAGATGGGGGAGCTGTTTTTT
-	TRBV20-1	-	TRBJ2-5	CSAPTDSQETQYF	TGCAGTGCCCCGACGGACTCCCAAGAGACCCAGTACTTC
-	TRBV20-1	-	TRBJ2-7	CSAILQGREQYF	TGCAGTGCTATTCTGCAGGGGCGAGAGCAGTACTTC
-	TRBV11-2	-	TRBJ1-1	CASSAGGRSGEAFF	TGTGCCAGCAGCGCTGGGGGACGGTCGGGGGAAGCTTTCTTT
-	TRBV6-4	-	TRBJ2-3	CASSASGTTDTQYF	TGTGCCAGCAGTGCGTCCGGGACGACAGATACGCAGTATTTT
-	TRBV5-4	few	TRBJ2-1	CASSLGSGSYNEQFF	TGTGCCAGCAGCTTAGGATCCGGCTCCTACAATGAGCAGTTCTTC
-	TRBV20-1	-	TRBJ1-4	CSVRGGANEKLFF	TGCAGTGTGCGAGGGGGGGCTAATGAAAAACTGTTTTTT
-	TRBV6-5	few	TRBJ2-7	CASSYSDGPYEQYF	TGTGCCAGCAGTTACTCGGACGGCCCCTACGAGCAGTACTTC
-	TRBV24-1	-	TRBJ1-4	CATSDQQEKLFF	TGTGCCACCAGTGACCAGCAGGAAAAACTGTTTTTT
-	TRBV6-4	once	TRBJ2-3	CASSDSAGSDTQYF	TGTGCCAGCAGTGACTCTGCGGGTTCAGATACGCAGTATTTT
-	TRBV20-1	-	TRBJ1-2	CSATEGGLYGYTF	TGCAGTGCTACAGAGGGGGGTCTCTATGGCTACACCTTC
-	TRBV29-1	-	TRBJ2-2	CSVIRGTGELFF	TGCAGCGTGATACGGGGCACCGGGGAGCTGTTTTTT
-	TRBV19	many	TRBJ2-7	CASSIVPGSTEQYF	TGTGCCAGTAGTATAGTCCCAGGGAGTACCGAGCAGTACTTC
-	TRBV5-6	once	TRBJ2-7	CASTPMAGGREQYF	TGTGCCAGCACCCCAATGGCAGGCGGTAGGGAGCAGTACTTC